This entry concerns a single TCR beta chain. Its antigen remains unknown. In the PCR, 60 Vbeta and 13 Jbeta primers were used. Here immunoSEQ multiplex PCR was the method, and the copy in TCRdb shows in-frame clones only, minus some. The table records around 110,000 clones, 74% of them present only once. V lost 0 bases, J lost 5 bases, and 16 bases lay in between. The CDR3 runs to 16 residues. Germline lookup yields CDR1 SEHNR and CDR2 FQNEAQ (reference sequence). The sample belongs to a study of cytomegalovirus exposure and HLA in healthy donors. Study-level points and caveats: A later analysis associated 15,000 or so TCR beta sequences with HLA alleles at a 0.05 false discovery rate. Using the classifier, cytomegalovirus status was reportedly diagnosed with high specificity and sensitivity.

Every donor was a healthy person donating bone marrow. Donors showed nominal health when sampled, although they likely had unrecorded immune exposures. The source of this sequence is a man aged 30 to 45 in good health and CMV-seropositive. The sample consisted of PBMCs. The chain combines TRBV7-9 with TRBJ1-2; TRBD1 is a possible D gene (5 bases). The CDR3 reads CASSLARATVNYGYTF. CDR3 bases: TGTGCCAGCAGCTTAGCTCGAGCGACAGTAAATTATGGCTACACCTTC.